The entry below describes one TCR beta chain. The CDR3 is made up of 15 amino acids. V dropped 0 bases and J dropped 5; count of bases not matched to a gene: 2. Germline assignment: CDR1 LGHNT and CDR2 FRNRAP. This sample is part of a study of blood T cell repertoires in COVID-19. Study-wide context: Acute-phase and convalescent COVID-19 samples originated in the United States, Italy and Spain. The analysed material was cDNA or gDNA that came from T cells, B-cell-depleted T cells, or PBMCs.

In the original processing: Reference gene primer amplification gave nucleated cell count estimates. The assay was immunoSEQ multiplex PCR, and TCRdb's table has in-frame clones only and misses some. That table supplies the V and J calls and clone size; D and trimming were determined from the DNA. The table records about 210,000 clones, under 95% of them present only once. This clonotype originated in a man aged 30 to 39 with acute or convalescent COVID-19. Sequenced sample: peripheral blood. V is TRBV12-5 and J is TRBJ2-7; 12 bases agree with TRBD1. This CDR3 is CASGLVGTGGHEQYF. CDR3 coding DNA: TGTGCTAGTGGTTTGGTAGGGACAGGGGGCCACGAGCAGTACTTC.